One sample yielded the 3 T cell receptor delta chains listed below, sequenced in a study of γδ T cells in repeated Plasmodium falciparum infection. TCRdb re-called the multiplex PCR reads using CATT. The table lists 50,000 or so delta-chain clones, about 1.6% of them singletons. Flow sorting of PBMC yielded separate Vgamma9/Vdelta2+ and Vdelta2-negative gammadelta T cell populations for bulk repertoire analysis. The sample was gamma-delta T cells from blood. The receptors shown here come from a pool of human donors (malaria-infected and uninfected, not separated).

This clone was detected ten times or more. A much larger clone differs from this one at a single base, so this may be a read error. At the DNA level, this CDR3 is encoded by other sequences in the same sample as well. V usage is TRDV1 and J usage is TRDJ1; tentatively, D is TRDD1 (5 bases). TCRdb does not report a J gene; here it was assigned by matching the DNA to germline references. The CDR3 extends over 16 amino acids. CDR1 and CDR2 from the germline V gene are TSWWSYY and QGS. V lost 3 bases and J 5 bases, leaving 19 bases between the germline ends. CDR3 in DNA: TGTGCTCTTGGGGAGAATAGATCTACGGACAAAGATAAACTCATCTTT. Its protein product is CALGENRSTDKDKLIF.

This clone was observed a handful of times. The TCRdb protein comes from a much larger clone and disagrees with this DNA's translation at residue 4, likely due to a read error; the protein given here is derived from the DNA. The genes are TRDV1 and TRDJ1; D gene uncertain. Looked up from germline, CDR1 is TSWWSYY and CDR2 is QGS. Trimming removed 7 bases at V and 3 bases at J, with 15 bases between. CDR3 size: 14 residues. Here the CDR3 reads CALEDLTSADKLIF. The CDR3 DNA sequence: TGTGCTCTTGAGGATTTAACCAGTGCCGATAAACTCATCTTT.

At least ten counts were recorded for this clone. The genes are TRDV1 and TRDJ1; 11 nucleotides match TRDD3. The J gene, left out of TCRdb, was set here by checking the DNA against germline. Per germline, CDR1 TSWWSYY and CDR2 QGS. V shed 3 bases and J 5 bases; nucleotides not matched to a gene: 8. The CDR3 has 16 amino acids. The DNA for the CDR3 is TGTGCTCTTGGGGATTACTGGGGGATAGGCACGGATAAACTCATCTTT. Protein product: CALGDYWGIGTDKLIF.